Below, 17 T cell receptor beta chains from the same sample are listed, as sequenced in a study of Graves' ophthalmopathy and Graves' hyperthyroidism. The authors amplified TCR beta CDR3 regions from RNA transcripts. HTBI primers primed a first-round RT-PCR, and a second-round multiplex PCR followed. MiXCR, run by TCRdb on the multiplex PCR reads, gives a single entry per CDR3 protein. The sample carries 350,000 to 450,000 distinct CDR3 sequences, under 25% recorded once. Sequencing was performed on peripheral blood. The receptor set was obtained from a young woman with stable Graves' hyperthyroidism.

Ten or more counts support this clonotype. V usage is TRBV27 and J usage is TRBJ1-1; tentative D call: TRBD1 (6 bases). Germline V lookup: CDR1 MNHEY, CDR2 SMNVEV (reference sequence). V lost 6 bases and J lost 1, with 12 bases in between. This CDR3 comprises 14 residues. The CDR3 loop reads CASRERGTNTEAFF. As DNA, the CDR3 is TGTGCCAGCAGAGAGAGGGGGACGAACACTGAAGCTTTCTTT.

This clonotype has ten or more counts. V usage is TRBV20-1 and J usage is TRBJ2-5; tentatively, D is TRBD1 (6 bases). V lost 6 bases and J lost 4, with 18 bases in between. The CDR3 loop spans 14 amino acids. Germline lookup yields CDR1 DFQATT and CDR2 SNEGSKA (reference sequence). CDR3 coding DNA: TGCAGTGCGAGGGGGTCCGCGTGGGGAGAGACCCAGTACTTC. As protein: CSARGSAWGETQYF.

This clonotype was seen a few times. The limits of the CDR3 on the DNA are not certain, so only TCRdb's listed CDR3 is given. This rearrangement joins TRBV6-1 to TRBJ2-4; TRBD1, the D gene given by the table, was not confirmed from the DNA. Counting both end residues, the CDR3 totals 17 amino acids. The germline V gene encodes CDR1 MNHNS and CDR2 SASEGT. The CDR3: CASSPTWGAGAKNIKYF.

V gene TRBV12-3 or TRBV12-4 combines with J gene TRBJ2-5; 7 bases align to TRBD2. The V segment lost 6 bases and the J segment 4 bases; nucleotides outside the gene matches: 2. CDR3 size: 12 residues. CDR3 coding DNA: TGTGCCAGCAGGCGGGGGAGAGAGACCCAGTACTTC. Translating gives CASRRGRETQYF.

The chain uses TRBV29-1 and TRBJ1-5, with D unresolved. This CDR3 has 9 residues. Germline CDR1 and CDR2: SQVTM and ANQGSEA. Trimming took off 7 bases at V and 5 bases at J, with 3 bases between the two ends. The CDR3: CSGYQPQHF. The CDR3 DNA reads TGCAGCGGATATCAGCCCCAGCATTTT.

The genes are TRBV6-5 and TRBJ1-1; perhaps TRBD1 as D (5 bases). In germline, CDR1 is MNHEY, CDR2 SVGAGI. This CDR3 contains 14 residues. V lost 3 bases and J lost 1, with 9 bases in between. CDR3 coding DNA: TGTGCCAGCAGTTATCCAGGGTCGAACACTGAAGCTTTCTTT. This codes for CASSYPGSNTEAFF.

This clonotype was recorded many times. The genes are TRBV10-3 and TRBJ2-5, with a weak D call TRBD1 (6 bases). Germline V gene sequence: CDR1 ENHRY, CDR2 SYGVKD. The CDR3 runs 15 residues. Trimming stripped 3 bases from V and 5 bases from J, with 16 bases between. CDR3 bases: TGTGCCATCAGTGAAGGGATCGTGAGGGGGGAGACCCAGTACTTC. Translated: CAISEGIVRGETQYF.

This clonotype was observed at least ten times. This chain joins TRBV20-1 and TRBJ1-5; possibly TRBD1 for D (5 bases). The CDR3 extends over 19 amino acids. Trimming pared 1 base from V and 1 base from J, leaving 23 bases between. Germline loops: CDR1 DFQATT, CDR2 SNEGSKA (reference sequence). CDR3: CSARAVAGAGILSNQPQHF. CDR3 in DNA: TGCAGTGCTAGAGCAGTGGCTGGGGCTGGAATCTTGAGCAATCAGCCCCAGCATTTT.

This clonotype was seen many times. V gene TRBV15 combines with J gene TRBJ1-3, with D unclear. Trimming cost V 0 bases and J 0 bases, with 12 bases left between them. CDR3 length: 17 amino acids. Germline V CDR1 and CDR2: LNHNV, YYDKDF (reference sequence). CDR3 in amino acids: CATSRDQGRFSGNTIYF. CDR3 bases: TGTGCCACCAGCAGAGATCAAGGACGGTTCTCTGGAAACACCATATATTTT.

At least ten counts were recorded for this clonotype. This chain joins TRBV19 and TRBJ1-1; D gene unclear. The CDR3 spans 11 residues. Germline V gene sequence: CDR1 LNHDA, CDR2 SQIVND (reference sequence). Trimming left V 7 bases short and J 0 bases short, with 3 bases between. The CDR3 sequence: CASMMNTEAFF. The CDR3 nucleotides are TGTGCCAGTATGATGAACACTGAAGCTTTCTTT.

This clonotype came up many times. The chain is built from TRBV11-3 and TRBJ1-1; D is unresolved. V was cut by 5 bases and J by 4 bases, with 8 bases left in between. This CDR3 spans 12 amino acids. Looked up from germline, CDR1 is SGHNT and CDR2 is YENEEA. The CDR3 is CASSKRLTEAFF. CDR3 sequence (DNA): TGTGCCAGCAGCAAACGACTCACTGAAGCTTTCTTT.

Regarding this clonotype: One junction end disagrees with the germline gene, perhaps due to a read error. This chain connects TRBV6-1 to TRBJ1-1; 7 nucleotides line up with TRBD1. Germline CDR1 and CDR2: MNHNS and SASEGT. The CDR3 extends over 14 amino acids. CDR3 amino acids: CASSDNRGIAEAFF. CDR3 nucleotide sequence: TGTGCCAGCAGTGACAACAGGGGAATTGCTGAAGCCTTCTTT.

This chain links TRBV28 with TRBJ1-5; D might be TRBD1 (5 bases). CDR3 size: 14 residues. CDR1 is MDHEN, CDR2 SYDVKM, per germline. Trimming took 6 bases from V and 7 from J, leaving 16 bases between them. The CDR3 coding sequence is TGTGCCAGCAGCCCCCCCCAGGGCCGGCAGCCCCAGCATTTT. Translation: CASSPPQGRQPQHF.

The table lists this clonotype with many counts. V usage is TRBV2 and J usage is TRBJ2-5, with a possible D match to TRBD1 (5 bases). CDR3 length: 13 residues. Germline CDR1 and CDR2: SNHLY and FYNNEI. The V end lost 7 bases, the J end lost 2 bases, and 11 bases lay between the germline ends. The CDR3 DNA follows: TGTGCCAGCACCGACAGTAGTCAAGAGACCCAGTACTTC. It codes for CASTDSSQETQYF.

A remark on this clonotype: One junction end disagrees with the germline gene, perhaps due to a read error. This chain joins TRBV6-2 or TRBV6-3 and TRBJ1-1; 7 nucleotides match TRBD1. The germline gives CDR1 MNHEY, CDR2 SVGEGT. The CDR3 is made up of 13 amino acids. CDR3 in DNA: TGTGCCAGCATCACCCCCGGGACAGCTGAAACTTTCTTT. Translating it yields CASITPGTAETFF.

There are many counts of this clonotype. The CDR3 reads CASSLEGNIQYF. Written as DNA, the CDR3 is TGTGCCAGCAGCTTAGAAGGAAACATTCAGTACTTC. This chain links TRBV7-6 with TRBJ2-4; D not resolved. Trimming stripped 1 base from V and 6 bases from J, with 4 bases between. CDR3 size: 12 residues. In germline, CDR1 is SGHVS, CDR2 FNYEAQ.

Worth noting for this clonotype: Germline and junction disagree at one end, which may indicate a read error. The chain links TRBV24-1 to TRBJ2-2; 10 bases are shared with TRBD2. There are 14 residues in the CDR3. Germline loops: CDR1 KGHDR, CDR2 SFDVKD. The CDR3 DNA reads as TGTGCCACCAGTGATCCTAGCGGGGGCCAACCGTCAGTTTTT. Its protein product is CATSDPSGGQPSVF.